This is a list of T cell receptor gamma chains from one sample in a study of gamma delta lymphoproliferative disorders and STAT genes. TCRdb repeated clone calling on the multiplex PCR reads with CATT. The sample contains 1,000 to 1,500 gamma-chain clones, under 15% of which appear only once. Sequencing was carried out using blood. Receptors were obtained from a human donor in good health. The CDR3 runs from the conserved cysteine through the conserved F or W. Not every row has a clone size; where given, it reads once, few, many or a size class.

clone_size	v_call	j_call	cdr3_aa	cdr3_nt
-	TRGV11	TRGJ1/TRGJ2	CACWIRHKKLF	TGTGCCTGCTGGATTAGGCACAAGAAACTCTTT
-	TRGV11	TRGJ1/TRGJ2	CACFFVGKLF	TGTGCCTGCTTTTTCGTCGGGAAACTCTTT
few	TRGV11	TRGJ1/TRGJ2	CAPYYKKLF	TGTGCCCCTTATTATAAGAAACTCTTT
medium-sized	TRGV3	TRGJ1/TRGJ2	CATWFEKLF	TGTGCCACCTGGTTCGAGAAACTCTTT
-	TRGV11	TRGJ1/TRGJ2	CACWIDSKKLF	TGTGCCTGCTGGATTGATTCTAAGAAACTCTTT